This entry concerns a single T cell receptor (beta chain). It lacks a known antigen. The read comes to an end 3 residues before the CDR3 does, leaving the germline J gene to fill in the end. Using the immunoSEQ assay, multiplex PCR amplified TCR beta CDR3 regions from an average of roughly 1,100 ng of genomic DNA per sample. To correct primer bias, the assay used a complete synthetic TCR repertoire to set an amplification baseline. Amplicons were sequenced on the Illumina platform. The paper's processing steps were these. Sequences were error-corrected by clustering with frequency ratios and a modified nearest-neighbor algorithm, then analyzed in the immunoSEQ Analyzer with IMGT gene definitions. TCR richness and evenness were averaged over 20 rarefaction repeats at each rarefaction depth, excluding samples with fewer sequences than the depth. Relative abundances of V, D and J genes were compared between groups using Wilcoxon rank sum tests, with FDR correction applied. Blinded duplicates gave an intraclass correlation of roughly 95% for TCR richness and an average of around 83% across 66 gene segments. Drawn from immuneACCESS, this table holds only the in-frame rearrangements with V and J called that TCRdb kept. Clones are partly lost; checked studies trace under half to an unresolved V gene and leave the rest unexplained. The DNA was the basis for D and trimming; V, J and clone size are from that table. The sample table records some 20,000 clones. Approximately 15% of the sample is in the top ten clones.

These data are taken from a study of T cells in women clearing cervical HPV infection (dated by TCRdb to about 2018). For the wider study: The cases were about 27 women with histologically confirmed HPV16-related CIN3 or worse, and 2 of these cases were invasive cancers. Among cases, blood sampling came a median of roughly 140 days after lesion detection, with an interquartile range of about 80 to 230 days. Cases and controls were matched on age within five years and on year of sample collection. Five blinded duplicates per group were added as quality controls, giving roughly 60 samples: around 50 participants and some ten replicates. The controls were about two dozen women whose single incident HPV16 infection cleared within 12 months with no development of precancer or cancer. Median age was about 35 years in cases versus around 40 in controls, and baseline characteristics did not differ significantly. An exploratory proof-of-principle case-control study, nested within the Guanacaste HPV Natural History Study in Costa Rica, was conducted to compare TCR repertoires across cervical HPV16 outcomes. In the parent cohort, around 9,800 women aged 18 or older were enrolled in Guanacaste, Costa Rica, during about 1992 to 1994 and then followed for less than nine years. Blood from cases was drawn at the visit where the lesion was first identified, while blood from controls was drawn once the infection was no longer detected. Since only a few of the women had HLA typing available, the possibility that HLA type was acting as a confounder could not be ruled out.

The CDR3 measures 16 amino acids from cysteine to phenylalanine. Only the CDR3 bases that were read are kept: 39 of them, in frame from base 1. V ends up 0 bases short and J 7 bases short, with an unmatched junction base count of 6. CDR1 and CDR2 are read off the germline V gene as KGHSH and LQKENI. What the work shows at the level of the full study, not this receptor alone: T-cell numbers per sample were unknown, so richness differences could reflect varying T-cell content rather than repertoire biology. Random forest classifiers that combined richness and V gene abundances separated cases from controls with an estimated AUC of less than 0.85. TRBV6-7 relative abundance was lower in cases than in controls (roughly 0.12% versus 0.17%; Bonferroni P = 0.0008). Because of the cross-sectional design, the study could not determine whether the associations came before infection or resulted from infection, and neither effector/memory subsets nor HPV-specific T cells were isolated. Across sequencing depths, CIN3+ cases showed significantly higher TCR repertoire richness than controls, but evenness did not differ between the groups.

Every participant had a single incident cervical HPV16 infection, and prevalent HPV16 infections were excluded. Cervical HPV DNA was detected with MY09/MY11 PCR, and genotyping was done with dot-blot hybridization. More than 14 mL of heparinized blood were centrifuged, and the buffy coat was split into aliquots, frozen at -30 degrees C, and then kept at -80 degrees C. QIAGEN kits were used to extract genomic DNA from buffy coat specimens. The sample consisted of blood buffy coat. The clonotype was recovered from a woman aged 18 to 75 with a cervical HPV16 infection that either progressed to CIN3+ or cleared (not recorded which). The chain uses TRBV18 and TRBJ1-5; TRBD1 matches 10 bases in the middle. CDR3 bases read: TGTGCCAGCTCACCACCGCTGGGACAGGGGAACCAGCCC. Its translation reads: CASSPPLGQGNQP. The complete CDR3 reads CASSPPLGQGNQPQHF.